Each of the 21 T cell receptor beta chains below was sequenced from the same sample in a study of beta chain bispecific antibodies for T cell cancers. Each CDR3 protein is one row after TCRdb ran MiXCR on the 5' RACE reads. The sample has over 20,000 distinct CDR3 sequences, about 2.6% seen once; the top ten hold about 30%. No antigen has been assigned to these receptors. Either OKT3 anti-CD3 antibody or CD3/CD28 beads expanded T cells from blood mononuclear cells over about three days. Study-level findings and limits: In these mixed samples, most targeted TRBV reads derived from the leukemia cell line.

Sequenced: healthy donor T cells cultured with leukemia cells. The receptor set was obtained from a human donor in good health. Some clones in this sample may be carry-over from other donors' samples.

The CDR3 DNA reads as TGTGCCAGCAGTTTTTTCGCGGGGGGCCTCGCTGAAGCTTTCTTT. Its protein is CASSFFAGGLAEAFF. The chain recombines TRBV28 with TRBJ1-1; perhaps TRBD1 as D (6 bases). The CDR3 sequence is 15 residues long. The ends were cut back, 3 bases at V and 6 bases at J, with 17 bases in the middle. Germline CDR1 MDHEN, CDR2 SYDVKM. Full variable domain (missing parts from reference TRBV28 and TRBJ1-1): DVKVTQSSRYLVKRTGEKVFLECVQDMDHENMFWYRQDPGLGLRLIYFSYDVKMKEKGDIPEGYSVSREKKERFSLILESASTNQTSMYLCASSFFAGGLAEAFFGQGTRLTVV.

This clonotype was seen at least ten times. The rearrangement links TRBV10-2 to TRBJ2-1, with 8 bases lining up with TRBD1. The CDR3 runs to 15 residues. Germline V CDR1 and CDR2: WSHSY, SAAADI. V lost 6 bases and J lost 1; bases outside the gene matches: 5. CDR3: CASSQDRGSYNEQFF. DNA for the CDR3: TGCGCCAGCAGCCAAGACAGGGGATCCTACAATGAGCAGTTCTTC.

This clonotype was observed many times. The chain uses TRBV6-5 and TRBJ2-7, with TRBD1 matching over 9 bases. Trimming took 2 bases from V and 4 from J; bases not matched to a gene: 6. CDR1 is MNHEY and CDR2 is SVGAGI in the germline V gene. CDR3 size: 15 residues. The CDR3 DNA reads as TGTGCCAGCAGTTACACCACAGGGGGCGGATACGAGCAGTACTTC. It specifies CASSYTTGGGYEQYF.

This clonotype appeared many times. This chain links TRBV19 with TRBJ2-1, with TRBD1 identical over 7 bases. V trimming: 10 bases; J trimming: 3 bases; junction bases outside the gene matches: 6. This CDR3 is 13 amino acids long. Germline loops: CDR1 LNHDA, CDR2 SQIVND (reference sequence). The CDR3 DNA is TGTGCCATATGGGACAGCCTCTACAATGAGCAGTTCTTC. Encoded protein: CAIWDSLYNEQFF.

This clonotype showed up many times. This chain connects TRBV5-1 to TRBJ1-1; a weak D match, TRBD1 (6 bases). The germline CDR1 and CDR2 sequences are SGHRS and YFSETQ. The ends were cut back, 3 bases at V and 5 bases at J, with 23 bases in the middle. CDR3 length equals 17 residues. CDR3 in amino acids: CASSSRRSTGRGTEAFF. The CDR3 DNA reads as TGCGCCAGCAGCTCCCGGCGAAGTACAGGGCGCGGGACTGAAGCTTTCTTT. The variable domain in full, with the rest retrieved from reference TRBV5-1 and TRBJ1-1, is KAGVTQTPRYLIKTRGQQVTLSCSPISGHRSVSWYQQTPGQGLQFLFEYFSETQRNKGNFPGRFSGRQFSNSRSEMNVSTLELGDSALYLCASSSRRSTGRGTEAFFGQGTRLTVV.

The sample holds many counts of this clonotype. The genes are TRBV29-1 and TRBJ2-5; no definite D call. The CDR3 has 12 amino acids. Trimming cost V 4 bases and J 4 bases, with 10 bases left between them. From germline, CDR1 is SQVTM and CDR2 ANQGSEA. The CDR3: CSVVKGIETQYF. CDR3 DNA sequence: TGCAGCGTTGTAAAGGGTATAGAGACCCAGTACTTC.

About this clonotype itself: A much larger clone differs by one base, so this may be a read error. The chain joins TRBV5-1 to TRBJ2-5, with a tentative D call TRBD1 (6 bases). Germline V gene sequence: CDR1 SGHRS, CDR2 YFSETQ. The length of the CDR3 is 14 residues. The CDR3 loop reads CASSLRGQQETRYF. CDR3 DNA: TGCGCCAGCAGCTTGAGAGGACAGCAAGAGACCCGGTACTTC.

This clonotype was observed many times. The chain joins TRBV6-2 or TRBV6-3 to TRBJ2-1, with D maybe TRBD1 (5 bases). The CDR3 consists of 14 residues. Trimming removed 6 bases from V and 0 bases from J, with 9 bases in between. Germline V gene lookup returns CDR1 MNHEY and CDR2 SVGEGT. CDR3 residues: CASSRDSSYNEQFF. The CDR3 DNA is TGTGCCAGCAGCCGCGACAGCTCCTACAATGAGCAGTTCTTC.

This clonotype was seen only a few times. The chain links TRBV7-9 to TRBJ1-5; D is possibly TRBD1 (5 bases). The germline V and J ends were trimmed by 1 base and 3 bases, with 13 bases remaining between them. This CDR3 has 16 residues. Germline CDR1 and CDR2: SEHNR and FQNEAQ (reference sequence). The CDR3 sequence is CASSLVRGIDNQPQHF. The CDR3 nucleotides are TGTGCCAGCAGCTTAGTCCGGGGGATCGACAATCAGCCCCAGCATTTT.

This clonotype has at least ten counts. The chain recombines TRBV7-6 with TRBJ2-1; 7 nucleotides line up with TRBD2. The CDR3 spans 15 residues. With 5 bases clipped from V and 6 bases from J, the junction kept 10 bases outside the gene matches. Germline V gene sequence: CDR1 SGHVS, CDR2 FNYEAQ. For the CDR3, the DNA is TGTGCCAGCAGCCCCTCTTCGGGGGGAACCAATGAGCAGTTCTTC. Translated: CASSPSSGGTNEQFF.

This clonotype was counted a few times. The chain joins TRBV5-4 to TRBJ1-2; 12 nucleotides match TRBD1. CDR3 size: 17 residues. With V trimmed by 3 bases and J by 6 bases, 12 bases remained unmatched. The germline gives CDR1 SGHNT, CDR2 YYREEE (reference sequence). In nucleotides, the CDR3 is TGTGCCAGCAGCTCCGTTACCGGGACAGGGGGCAAGGATGGCTACACCTTC. Amino acid sequence: CASSSVTGTGGKDGYTF.

This clonotype was detected ten times or more. V usage is TRBV24-1 and J usage is TRBJ2-5; no clear D. Germline CDR1 is KGHDR and CDR2 is SFDVKD. The length of the CDR3 is 11 residues. Trimming cost V 9 bases and J 4 bases, with 8 bases left between them. CDR3 in amino acids: CATGNGETQYF. DNA of the CDR3: TGTGCCACCGGGAACGGAGAGACCCAGTACTTC.

As for this clonotype: Given a much more abundant clone one base away, this may be a read error. This chain links TRBV5-1 with TRBJ2-7; 13 nucleotides align to TRBD2. This CDR3 comprises 16 residues. Per the germline V gene, CDR1 is SGHRS and CDR2 is YFSETQ. CDR3 DNA sequence: TGCGCCAGCAGCTACCGGACTAGCGGGGGTGCCTACGAGCAGCACTTC. This sequence encodes CASSYRTSGGAYEQHF.

By sample share, this clonotype is medium-sized. The chain carries TRBV11-2 and TRBJ2-1; TRBD2 agrees at 11 bases. V was clipped by 4 bases and J by 4 bases; unmatched bases: 3. This CDR3 contains 15 residues. Germline-derived CDR1 and CDR2 are SGHAT and FQNNGV. The CDR3 coding sequence is TGTGCCAGCAGCTCGGGACTAGCGGAGTACAATGAGCAGTTCTTC. Translation gives CASSSGLAEYNEQFF.

This clonotype was counted ten times or more. The CDR3 sequence: CASTRGNGAFF. CDR3 nucleotides: TGTGCCAGCACGAGGGGGAATGGAGCTTTCTTT. The V gene is TRBV6-1, the J gene TRBJ1-1, with D possibly matching TRBD1 (6 bases). Looked up from germline, CDR1 is MNHNS and CDR2 is SASEGT. V lost 7 bases and J lost 10, with 13 bases in between. This CDR3 is 11 amino acids long.

This clonotype was observed at least ten times. The chain combines TRBV9 with TRBJ1-2, with D hard to call. V was shortened by 3 bases and J by 3 bases, with 9 bases between the two germline ends. Germline assignment: CDR1 SGDLS and CDR2 YYNGEE. The CDR3 runs to 13 residues. The CDR3 sequence is CASSAGIDYGYTF. Written as DNA, the CDR3 is TGTGCCAGCAGCGCCGGCATTGACTATGGCTACACCTTC.

This clonotype was seen ten or more times. The gene calls are TRBV6-1 and TRBJ1-6; possibly TRBD1 for D (5 bases). The V gene's germline CDR1 is MNHNS and CDR2 SASEGT. V gave up 7 bases and J gave up 10 bases, with 17 bases separating them. This CDR3 has 14 residues. This CDR3 reads CASNLRDAGSPLHF. DNA of the CDR3: TGTGCCAGCAATTTACGGGACGCCGGATCACCCCTCCACTTT.

By share, this clonotype counts as medium-sized. The CDR3 DNA is TGCGCCAGCAGCTTGTCAGGGACCGGGGAGCTGTTTTTT. Translated, it gives CASSLSGTGELFF. The chain carries TRBV5-1 and TRBJ2-2; TRBD1 might be the D (5 bases). The ends were cut back, 1 base at V and 5 bases at J, with 6 bases in the middle. The CDR3 has 13 residues. Germline-derived CDR1 and CDR2 are SGHRS and YFSETQ.

This clonotype was found many times. The rearrangement uses TRBV6-5 and TRBJ1-1; a weak D match, TRBD1 (5 bases). The germline V gene has CDR1 MNHEY and CDR2 SVGAGI. Trimming removed 3 bases at V and 4 bases at J, with 9 bases between. This CDR3 contains 13 residues. Here the CDR3 reads CASSYAQGTEAFF. The DNA of the CDR3 is TGTGCCAGCAGTTATGCGCAGGGCACTGAAGCTTTCTTT.

V is TRBV6-1 and J is TRBJ2-2; D assignment may be TRBD1 or TRBD2 (5 bases each). The CDR3 is 15 amino acids. Per the germline V gene, CDR1 is MNHNS and CDR2 is SASEGT. Trimming cost V 10 bases and J 3 bases, with 18 bases left between them. CDR3 sequence reads: CATGSYGADTGELFF. In DNA, the CDR3 is TGTGCCACGGGAAGTTACGGGGCGGACACCGGGGAGCTGTTTTTT.

This clonotype was picked up many times. One end of the junction fails to match germline, which may point to a read error. The rearrangement joins TRBV18 to TRBJ2-7, with D possibly being TRBD1 (6 bases). This CDR3 contains 12 residues. The germline CDR1 and CDR2 sequences are KGHSH and LQKENI. The CDR3 here is CASSPQGDEQYF. DNA for the CDR3: TGTGCCAGCTCTCCACAGGGTGACGAGCAGTACTTC.